Reported below is one T cell receptor (beta chain). The antigen is undetermined. Germline V lookup: CDR1 MDHEN, CDR2 SYDVKM. V was trimmed by 2 bases and J by 0 bases, leaving 14 bases between them. The CDR3 is 16 amino acids. The data were obtained in a study of radiotherapy plus CTLA-4 blockade in lung cancer. Study-level points and caveats: The authors reported that early blood T cell clone dynamics, with interferon-beta, best predicted response. Tumor-derived TCR clones expanded in blood after radiotherapy plus ipilimumab.

The method was immunoSEQ multiplex PCR; TCRdb's version includes in-frame clones alone and lacks a portion of them. The sample lists approximately 48,000 clones; around four fifths were seen once. Enrolled patients, whose metastatic non-small-cell lung cancer was chemo-refractory, received focal radiation plus CTLA-4 blockade with ipilimumab. This sequence joins TRBV28 and TRBJ2-7; possibly TRBD1 for D (6 bases). This sample comprised peripheral blood, obtained from a patient treated with radiotherapy plus ipilimumab. This TCR came from a human donor with non-small cell lung cancer whose response to radiotherapy plus ipilimumab could not be evaluated. The CDR3 bases are TGTGCCAGCAGTTTAGGGGACATCCCGAGCTCCTACGAGCAGTACTTC. It codes for CASSLGDIPSSYEQYF.